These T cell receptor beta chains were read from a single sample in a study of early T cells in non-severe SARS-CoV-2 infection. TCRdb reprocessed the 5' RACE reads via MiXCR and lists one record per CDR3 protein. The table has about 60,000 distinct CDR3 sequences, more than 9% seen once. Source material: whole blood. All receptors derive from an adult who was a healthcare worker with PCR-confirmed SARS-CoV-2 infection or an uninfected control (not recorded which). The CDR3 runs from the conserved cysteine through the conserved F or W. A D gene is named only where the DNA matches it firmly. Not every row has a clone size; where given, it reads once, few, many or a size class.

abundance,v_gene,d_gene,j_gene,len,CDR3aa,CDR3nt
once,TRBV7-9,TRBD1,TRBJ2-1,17,CASSSAEGTGPYNEQFF,TGTGCCAGCAGCTCCGCTGAGGGGACAGGGCCTTACAATGAGCAGTTCTTC
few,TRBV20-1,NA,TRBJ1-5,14,CSATTGDSNQPQHF,TGCAGTGCCACTACAGGTGATAGCAATCAGCCCCAGCATTTT
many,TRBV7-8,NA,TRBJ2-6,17,CASSPPRRYSGANVLTF,TGTGCCAGCAGCCCACCTCGCAGATACTCTGGGGCCAACGTCCTGACTTTC
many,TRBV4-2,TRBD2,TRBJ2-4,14,CASSPGGLGNIQYF,TGTGCCAGCAGTCCGGGGGGGCTTGGAAACATTCAGTACTTC
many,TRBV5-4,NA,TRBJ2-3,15,CASSFGRASTDTQYF,TGTGCCAGCAGCTTCGGCCGAGCTAGCACAGATACGCAGTATTTT
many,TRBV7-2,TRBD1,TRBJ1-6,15,CASSEQGQGSSPLHF,TGTGCCAGCAGCGAACAGGGACAGGGTAGTTCACCCCTCCACTTT
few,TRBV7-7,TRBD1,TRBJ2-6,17,CASSPGTGQSGANVLTF,TGTGCCAGCAGCCCGGGGACAGGGCAATCTGGGGCCAACGTCCTGACTTTC
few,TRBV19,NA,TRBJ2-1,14,CASRDVGAYNEQFF,TGTGCCAGTAGGGACGTGGGGGCTTACAATGAGCAGTTCTTC
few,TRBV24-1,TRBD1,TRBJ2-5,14,CATSDGTVQETQYF,TGTGCCACCAGTGATGGGACAGTCCAAGAGACCCAGTACTTC
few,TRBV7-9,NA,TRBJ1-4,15,CASSFSGRENEKLFF,TGTGCCAGCAGCTTTTCCGGCAGGGAAAATGAAAAACTGTTTTTT
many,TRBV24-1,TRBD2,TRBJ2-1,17,CATSIAGGGSSYNEQFF,TGTGCCACCAGCATAGCGGGGGGGGGTAGCTCCTACAATGAGCAGTTCTTC
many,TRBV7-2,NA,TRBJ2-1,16,CASSLVGIPSYNEQFF,TGTGCCAGCAGCTTAGTGGGAATCCCCTCCTACAATGAGCAGTTCTTC
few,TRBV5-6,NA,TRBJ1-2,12,CASSFATYGYTF,TGTGCCAGCAGTTTCGCTACTTATGGCTACACCTTC
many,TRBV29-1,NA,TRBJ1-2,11,CSVELYGTCTF,TGCAGCGTTGAATTGTACGGGACGTGCACCTTC
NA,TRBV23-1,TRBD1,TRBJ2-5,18,CASSHPQSSGTGEETQYF,TGCGCCAGCAGTCATCCTCAATCATCGGGGACAGGGGAAGAGACCCAGTACTTC
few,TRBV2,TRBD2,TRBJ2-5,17,CASSELVAGAKGETQYF,TGTGCCAGCAGTGAACTGGTAGCGGGGGCTAAGGGGGAGACCCAGTACTTC
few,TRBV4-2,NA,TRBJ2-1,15,CASSQAGNRYNEQFF,TGTGCCAGCAGCCAAGCAGGGAACCGGTACAATGAGCAGTTCTTC
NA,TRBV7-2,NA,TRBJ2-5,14,CASSQGAGQETQYF,TGTGCCAGCAGCCAGGGTGCGGGACAAGAGACCCAGTACTTC
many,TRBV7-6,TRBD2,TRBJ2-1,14,CASSPAGKYNEQFF,TGTGCCAGCAGCCCAGCGGGGAAATACAATGAGCAGTTCTTC
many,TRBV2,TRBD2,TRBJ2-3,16,CASSEASGGITDTQYF,TGTGCCAGCAGTGAAGCTAGCGGGGGCATCACAGATACGCAGTATTTT
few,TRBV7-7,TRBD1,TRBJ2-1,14,CASSLNDRGIEQFF,TGTGCCAGCAGCTTGAACGACAGGGGTATTGAGCAGTTCTTC
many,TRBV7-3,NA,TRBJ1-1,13,CASSLFKGLEAFF,TGTGCCAGCAGCCTATTTAAAGGACTTGAAGCTTTCTTT
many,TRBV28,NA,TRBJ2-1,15,CASKPGTLKNNEQFF,TGTGCCAGCAAACCGGGAACCCTAAAAAACAATGAGCAGTTCTTC
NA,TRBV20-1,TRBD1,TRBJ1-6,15,CSAKKTGGDNSPLHF,TGCAGTGCTAAGAAGACAGGGGGTGATAATTCACCCCTCCACTTT
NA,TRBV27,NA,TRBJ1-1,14,CASSLYRRPVEAFF,TGTGCCAGCAGTTTATATCGCAGGCCCGTTGAAGCTTTCTTT
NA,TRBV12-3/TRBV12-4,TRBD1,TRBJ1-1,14,CASSVGQANTEAFF,TGTGCCAGCAGTGTAGGACAGGCCAACACTGAAGCTTTCTTT
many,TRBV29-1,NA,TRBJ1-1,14,CSVENGVPISEAFF,TGCAGCGTCGAGAACGGGGTTCCTATATCTGAAGCTTTCTTT
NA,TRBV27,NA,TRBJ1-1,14,CASSLWAGDTEAFF,TGTGCCAGCAGTTTATGGGCAGGGGACACTGAAGCTTTCTTT
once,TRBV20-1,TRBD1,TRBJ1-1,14,CSALPGQRSAEAFF,TGCAGTGCGCTCCCGGGACAGCGGAGCGCTGAAGCTTTCTTT
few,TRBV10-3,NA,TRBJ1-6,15,CAISDPGVVNSPLHF,TGTGCCATCAGTGATCCAGGGGTGGTTAACTCACCCCTCCACTTT
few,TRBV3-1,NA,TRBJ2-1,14,CASSPQGRVNEQFF,TGTGCCAGCAGCCCCCAGGGCAGGGTTAATGAGCAGTTCTTC
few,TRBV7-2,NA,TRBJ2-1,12,CASSLGGGLQFF,TGTGCCAGCAGCTTAGGTGGCGGTCTTCAGTTCTTC
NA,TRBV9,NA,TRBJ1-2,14,CASSPQETGGGYTF,TGTGCCAGCAGCCCCCAAGAGACAGGCGGAGGCTACACCTTC
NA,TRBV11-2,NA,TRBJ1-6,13,CASSLMGNSPLHF,TGTGCCAGCAGCTTAATGGGGAATTCACCCCTCCACTTT
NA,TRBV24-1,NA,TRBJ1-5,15,CATSDRTGPTEPQHF,TGTGCCACCAGTGATCGAACAGGGCCCACAGAGCCCCAGCATTTT
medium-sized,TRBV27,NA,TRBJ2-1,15,CASSREMGSYNEQFF,TGTGCCAGCAGCAGGGAGATGGGATCCTACAATGAGCAGTTCTTC
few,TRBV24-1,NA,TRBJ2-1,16,CATSDFSRGGSNEQFF,TGTGCCACCAGTGATTTTAGCAGGGGAGGTAGCAATGAGCAGTTCTTC
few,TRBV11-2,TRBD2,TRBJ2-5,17,CASSSLAGGLILETQYF,TGTGCCAGCAGCTCCCTTGCGGGGGGCCTTATTTTAGAGACCCAGTACTTC
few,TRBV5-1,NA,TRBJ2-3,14,CASSSDRSTDTQYF,TGCGCCAGCAGCTCGGACAGAAGCACAGATACGCAGTATTTT
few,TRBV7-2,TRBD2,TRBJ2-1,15,CASSSLAGGPNEQFF,TGTGCCAGCAGCTCTCTAGCGGGGGGGCCCAATGAGCAGTTCTTC
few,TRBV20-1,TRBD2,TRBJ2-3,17,CSARDLTSGGEPDTQYF,TGCAGTGCTAGAGATCTTACTAGCGGGGGGGAGCCAGATACGCAGTATTTT
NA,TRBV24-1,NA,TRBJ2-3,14,CATSGLLREDTQYF,TGTGCCACCTCCGGACTCCTTCGTGAAGATACGCAGTATTTT
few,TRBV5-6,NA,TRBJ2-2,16,CASSLEGTENTGELFF,TGTGCCAGCAGCTTGGAGGGGACGGAGAACACCGGGGAGCTGTTTTTT
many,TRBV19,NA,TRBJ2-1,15,CASSIRQALGHEQFF,TGTGCCAGTAGTATACGACAGGCCCTGGGGCATGAGCAGTTCTTC
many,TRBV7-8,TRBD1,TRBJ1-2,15,CASSLKGAPRDGYTF,TGTGCCAGCAGCTTGAAGGGGGCGCCGAGGGACGGCTACACCTTC
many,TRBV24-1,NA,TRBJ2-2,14,CATSVQGRTGELFF,TGTGCCACCAGTGTGCAGGGTCGCACCGGGGAGCTGTTTTTT
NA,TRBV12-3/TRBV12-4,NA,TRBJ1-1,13,CASSLRRDTEAFF,TGTGCCAGCAGTTTAAGGCGGGATACTGAAGCTTTCTTT
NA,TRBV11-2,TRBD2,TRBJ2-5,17,CASSITPGSGGKETQYF,TGTGCCAGCAGCATCACCCCGGGGAGCGGGGGTAAAGAGACCCAGTACTTC
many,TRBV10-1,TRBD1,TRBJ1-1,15,CASSEFGTVPTEAFF,TGCGCCAGCAGTGAGTTCGGGACAGTACCCACTGAAGCTTTCTTT